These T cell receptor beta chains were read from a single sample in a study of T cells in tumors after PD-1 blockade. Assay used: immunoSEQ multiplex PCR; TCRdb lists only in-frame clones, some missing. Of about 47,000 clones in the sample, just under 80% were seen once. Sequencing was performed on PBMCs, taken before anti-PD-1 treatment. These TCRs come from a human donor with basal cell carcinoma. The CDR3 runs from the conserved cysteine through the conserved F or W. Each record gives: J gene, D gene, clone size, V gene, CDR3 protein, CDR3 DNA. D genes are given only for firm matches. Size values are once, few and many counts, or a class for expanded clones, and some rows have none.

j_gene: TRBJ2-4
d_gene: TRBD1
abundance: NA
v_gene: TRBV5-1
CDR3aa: CASRDSKNIQYF
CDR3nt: TGCGCCAGTCGGGACAGCAAAAACATTCAGTACTTC

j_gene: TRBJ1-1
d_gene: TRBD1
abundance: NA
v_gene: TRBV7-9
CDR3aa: CASSLQGGSTEAFF
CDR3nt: TGTGCCAGCAGCTTACAGGGGGGTAGCACTGAAGCTTTCTTT

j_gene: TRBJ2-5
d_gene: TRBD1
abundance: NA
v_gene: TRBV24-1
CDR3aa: CATSDPTGALETQYF
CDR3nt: TGTGCCACCAGTGACCCGACAGGGGCGCTAGAGACCCAGTACTTC

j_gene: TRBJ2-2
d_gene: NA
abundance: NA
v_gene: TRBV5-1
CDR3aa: CASSLSSSPTTGELFF
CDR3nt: TGCGCCAGCAGCTTGAGTAGTAGTCCAACCACCGGGGAGCTGTTTTTT

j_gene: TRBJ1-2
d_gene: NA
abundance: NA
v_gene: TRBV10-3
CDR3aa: CAISEYRTADNYGYTF
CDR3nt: TGTGCCATCAGTGAGTATAGGACAGCCGATAACTATGGCTACACCTTC

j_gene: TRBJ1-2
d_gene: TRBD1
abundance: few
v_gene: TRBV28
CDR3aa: CASSPTQQGASRGYTF
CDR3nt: TGTGCCAGCAGTCCGACCCAACAGGGGGCGTCTAGGGGCTACACCTTC

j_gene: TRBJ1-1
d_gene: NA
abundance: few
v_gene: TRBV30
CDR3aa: CAWSVMEGGEAFF
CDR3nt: TGTGCCTGGAGTGTAATGGAGGGGGGTGAAGCTTTCTTT

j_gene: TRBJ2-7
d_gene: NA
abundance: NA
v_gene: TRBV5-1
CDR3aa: CASSPGLAHEQYF
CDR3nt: TGCGCCAGCAGCCCAGGACTGGCCCACGAGCAGTACTTC

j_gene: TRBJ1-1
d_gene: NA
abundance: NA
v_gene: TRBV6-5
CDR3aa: CASKGTIGTEAFF
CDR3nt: TGTGCCAGCAAAGGGACAATAGGCACTGAAGCTTTCTTT

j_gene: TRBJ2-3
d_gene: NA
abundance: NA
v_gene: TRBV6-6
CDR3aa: CASSYSGLGSTDTQYF
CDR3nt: TGTGCCAGCAGTTACTCAGGACTGGGGAGCACAGATACGCAGTATTTT

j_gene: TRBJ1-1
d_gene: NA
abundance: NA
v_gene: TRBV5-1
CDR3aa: CASSLDGQNTEAFF
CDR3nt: TGCGCCAGCAGCTTGGATGGACAGAACACTGAAGCTTTCTTT

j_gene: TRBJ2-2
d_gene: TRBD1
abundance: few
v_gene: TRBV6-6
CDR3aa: CASSAAGGGGTGELFF
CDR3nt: TGTGCCAGCAGTGCCGCAGGGGGCGGTGGAACCGGGGAGCTGTTTTTT

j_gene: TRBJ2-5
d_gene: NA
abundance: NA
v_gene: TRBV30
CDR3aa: CAWSGYSGGTQYF
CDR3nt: TGTGCCTGGAGTGGGTATAGCGGAGGGACCCAGTACTTC

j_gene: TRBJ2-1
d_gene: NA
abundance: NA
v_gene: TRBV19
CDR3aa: CASSMGRPYNEQFF
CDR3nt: TGTGCCAGTAGTATGGGTCGACCCTACAATGAGCAGTTCTTC